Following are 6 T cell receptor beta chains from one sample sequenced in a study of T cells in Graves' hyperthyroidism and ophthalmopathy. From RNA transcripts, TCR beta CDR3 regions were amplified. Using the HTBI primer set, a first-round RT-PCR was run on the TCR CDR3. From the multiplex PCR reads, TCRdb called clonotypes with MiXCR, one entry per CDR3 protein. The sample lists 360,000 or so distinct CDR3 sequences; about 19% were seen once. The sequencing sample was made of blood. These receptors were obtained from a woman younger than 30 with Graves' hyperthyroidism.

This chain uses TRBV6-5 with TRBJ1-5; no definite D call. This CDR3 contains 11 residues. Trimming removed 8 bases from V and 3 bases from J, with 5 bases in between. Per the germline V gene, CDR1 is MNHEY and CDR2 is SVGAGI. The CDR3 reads CASGYNQPQHF. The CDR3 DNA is TGTGCCAGCGGATACAATCAGCCCCAGCATTTT.

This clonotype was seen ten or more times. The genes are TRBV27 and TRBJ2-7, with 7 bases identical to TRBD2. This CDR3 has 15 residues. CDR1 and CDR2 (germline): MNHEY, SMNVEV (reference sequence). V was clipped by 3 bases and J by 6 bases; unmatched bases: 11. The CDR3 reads CASSFPGGEGLEQYF. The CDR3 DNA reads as TGTGCCAGCAGTTTCCCTGGGGGGGAGGGTCTCGAGCAGTACTTC.

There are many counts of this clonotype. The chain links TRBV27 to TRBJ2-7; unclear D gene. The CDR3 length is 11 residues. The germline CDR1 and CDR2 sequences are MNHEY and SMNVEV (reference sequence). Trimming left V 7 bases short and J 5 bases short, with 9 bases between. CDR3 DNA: TGTGCCAGCACCCATGGCGACGAGCAGTACTTC. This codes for CASTHGDEQYF.

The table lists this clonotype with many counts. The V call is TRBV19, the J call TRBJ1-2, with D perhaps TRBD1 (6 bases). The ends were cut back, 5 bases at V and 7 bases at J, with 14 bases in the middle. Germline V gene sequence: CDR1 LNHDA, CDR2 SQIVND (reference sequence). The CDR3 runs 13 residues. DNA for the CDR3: TGTGCCAGTAGTCGGTCAGGGGCTGTTGGCTACACCTTC. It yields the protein CASSRSGAVGYTF.

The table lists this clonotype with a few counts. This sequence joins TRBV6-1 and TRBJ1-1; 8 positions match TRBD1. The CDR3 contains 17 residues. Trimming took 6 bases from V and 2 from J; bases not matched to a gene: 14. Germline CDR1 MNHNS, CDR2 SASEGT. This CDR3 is CASRRSQGGGINTEAFF. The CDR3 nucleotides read TGTGCCAGCAGGAGATCACAGGGGGGCGGTATCAACACTGAAGCTTTCTTT.

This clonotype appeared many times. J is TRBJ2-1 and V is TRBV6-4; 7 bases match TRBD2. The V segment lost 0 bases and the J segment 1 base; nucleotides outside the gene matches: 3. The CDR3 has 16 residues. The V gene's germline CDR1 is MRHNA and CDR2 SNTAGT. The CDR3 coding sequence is TGTGCCAGCAGTGACTCGCCTAGCGGTTCCTACAATGAGCAGTTCTTC. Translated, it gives CASSDSPSGSYNEQFF.